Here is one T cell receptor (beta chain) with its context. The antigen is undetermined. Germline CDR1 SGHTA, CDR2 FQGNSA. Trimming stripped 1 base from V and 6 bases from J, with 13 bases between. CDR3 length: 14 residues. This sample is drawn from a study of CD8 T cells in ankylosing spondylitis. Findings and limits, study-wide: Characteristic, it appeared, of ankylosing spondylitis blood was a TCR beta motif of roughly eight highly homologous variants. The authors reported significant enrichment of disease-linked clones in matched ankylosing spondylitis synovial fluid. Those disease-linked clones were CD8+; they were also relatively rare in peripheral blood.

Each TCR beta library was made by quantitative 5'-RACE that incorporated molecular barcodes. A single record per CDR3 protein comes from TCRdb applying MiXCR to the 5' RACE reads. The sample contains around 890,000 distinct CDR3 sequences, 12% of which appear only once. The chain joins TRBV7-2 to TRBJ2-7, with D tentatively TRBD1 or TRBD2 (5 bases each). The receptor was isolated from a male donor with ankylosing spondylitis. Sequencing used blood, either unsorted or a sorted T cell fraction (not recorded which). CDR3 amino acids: CASSLERGLAEQYF. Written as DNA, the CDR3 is TGTGCCAGCAGCTTAGAGAGGGGTCTCGCCGAGCAGTACTTC.